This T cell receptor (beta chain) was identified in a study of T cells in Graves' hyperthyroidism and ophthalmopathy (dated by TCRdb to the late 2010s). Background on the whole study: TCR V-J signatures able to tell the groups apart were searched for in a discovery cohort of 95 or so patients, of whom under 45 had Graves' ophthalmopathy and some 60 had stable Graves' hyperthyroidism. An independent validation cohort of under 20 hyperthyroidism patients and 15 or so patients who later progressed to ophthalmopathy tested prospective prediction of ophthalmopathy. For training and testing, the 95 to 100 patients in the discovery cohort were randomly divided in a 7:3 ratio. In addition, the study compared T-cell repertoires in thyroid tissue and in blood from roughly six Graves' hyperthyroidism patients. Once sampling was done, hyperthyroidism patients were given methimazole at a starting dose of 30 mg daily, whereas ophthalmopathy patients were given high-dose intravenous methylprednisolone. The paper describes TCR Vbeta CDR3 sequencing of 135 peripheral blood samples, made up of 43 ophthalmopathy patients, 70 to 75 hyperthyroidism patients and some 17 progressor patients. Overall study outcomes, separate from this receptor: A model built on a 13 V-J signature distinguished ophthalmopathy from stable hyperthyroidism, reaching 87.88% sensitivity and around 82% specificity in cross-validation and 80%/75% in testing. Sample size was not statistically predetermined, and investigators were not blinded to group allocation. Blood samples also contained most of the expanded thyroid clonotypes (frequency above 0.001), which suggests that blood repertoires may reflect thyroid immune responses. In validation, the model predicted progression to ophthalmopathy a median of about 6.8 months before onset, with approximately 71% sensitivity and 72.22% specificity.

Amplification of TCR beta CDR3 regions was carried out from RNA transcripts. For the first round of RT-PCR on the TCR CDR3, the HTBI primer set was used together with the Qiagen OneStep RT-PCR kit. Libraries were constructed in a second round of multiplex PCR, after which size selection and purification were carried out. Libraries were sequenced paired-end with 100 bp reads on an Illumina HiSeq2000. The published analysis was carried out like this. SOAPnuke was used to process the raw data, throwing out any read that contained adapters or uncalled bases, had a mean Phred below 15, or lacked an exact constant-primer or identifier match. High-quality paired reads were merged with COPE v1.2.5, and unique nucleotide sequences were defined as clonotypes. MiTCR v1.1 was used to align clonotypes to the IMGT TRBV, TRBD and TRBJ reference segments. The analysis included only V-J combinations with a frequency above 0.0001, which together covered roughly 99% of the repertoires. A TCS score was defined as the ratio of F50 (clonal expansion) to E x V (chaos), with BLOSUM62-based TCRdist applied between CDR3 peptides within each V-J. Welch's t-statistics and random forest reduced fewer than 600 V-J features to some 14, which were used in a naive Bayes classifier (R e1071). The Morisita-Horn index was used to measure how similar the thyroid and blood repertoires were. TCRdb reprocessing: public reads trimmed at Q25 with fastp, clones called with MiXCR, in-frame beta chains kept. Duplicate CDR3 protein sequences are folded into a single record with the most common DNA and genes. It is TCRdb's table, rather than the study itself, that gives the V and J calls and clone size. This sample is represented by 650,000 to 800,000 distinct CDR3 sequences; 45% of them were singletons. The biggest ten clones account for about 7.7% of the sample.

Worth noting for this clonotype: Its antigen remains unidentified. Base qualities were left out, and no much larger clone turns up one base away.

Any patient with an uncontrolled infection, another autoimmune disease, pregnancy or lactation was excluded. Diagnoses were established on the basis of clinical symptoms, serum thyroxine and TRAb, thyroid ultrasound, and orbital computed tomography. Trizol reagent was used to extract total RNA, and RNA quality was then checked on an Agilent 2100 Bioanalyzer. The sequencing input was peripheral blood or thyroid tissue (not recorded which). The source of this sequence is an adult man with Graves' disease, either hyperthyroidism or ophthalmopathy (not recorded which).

Read as DNA, the sequence is TGCAGCGCCGGGACAGGGGCGGGCTATGGCTACACCTTC. The translation is CSAGTGAGYGYTF. This receptor chain uses TRBV29-1 and TRBJ1-2; 10 central nucleotides agree with TRBD1. Taken from the germline V gene, the CDR1 and CDR2 loops are SQVTM and ANQGSEA. After removal of 7 bases from V and 4 bases from J, the junction retains 6 bases not matched to a gene. There are 13 amino acids in the CDR3, from cysteine to phenylalanine inclusive. The kept DNA is CDR3 alone, 39 bases in frame from the first base.